This T cell receptor (beta chain) was profiled in a study of T cell responses to AZD1222 COVID-19 vaccine. The study, taken as a whole, reports: Spike was spanned by vaccine-associated CD4 TCRs, with dominance at 160-218 and 743-854. Most donors were white British, females outnumbered males, and clonal diversity was possibly underestimated.

About this clone itself: Its antigen is as yet unknown.

CDR3 size: 12 residues. Germline V CDR1 and CDR2: LGHDT, YNNKEL (reference sequence). Trimming took off 4 bases at V and 3 bases at J, with 6 bases between the two ends. The method was immunoSEQ multiplex PCR; TCRdb's version includes in-frame clones alone and lacks a portion of them. The sample has approximately 130,000 clones; 80% to 95% are singletons. This sequence originates from an adult in good health. The chain carries TRBV3-1 (or the pseudogene TRBV3-2) and TRBJ1-1; D remains unclear. The specimen was peripheral blood, collected on day 0 of AZD1222 vaccination. As DNA, the CDR3 is TGTGCCAGCAGCCCCCCCGACACTGAAGCTTTCTTT. This gives the protein CASSPPDTEAFF.